This TCR beta chain came from a study of blood T cells in healthy people across ages. PCR was performed a second time for roughly 6 to 12 cycles using a sample-barcoded 5' primer and a J-beta primer mix. TCRdb itself ran the 5' RACE reads through MiXCR, one entry per CDR3 protein. Of 1.5 million to 2 million distinct CDR3 sequences in the sample, 28% were seen once. This clonotype was seen more than once but under ten times. What it binds is not known. The CDR3 covers 14 residues. Germline loops: CDR1 SGHRS, CDR2 YFSETQ. With V trimmed by 6 bases and J by 8 bases, 10 bases remained unmatched. Study-wide results and caveats: The study found more naive CD4+ cells and higher diversity in long-lived than aged donors.

Donors were healthy Caucasian individuals from Russia aged roughly 6 to 90. The chain couples TRBV5-1 to TRBJ2-4; 8 positions match TRBD1. This receptor was obtained from a woman younger than 45 in good health. Sequenced material: blood. The CDR3 here is CASIASGGYDIQYF. Here the CDR3 DNA reads TGCGCCAGCATCGCCTCAGGGGGCTATGACATTCAGTACTTC. The whole variable domain, filled in from reference TRBV5-1 and TRBJ2-4, reads KAGVTQTPRYLIKTRGQQVTLSCSPISGHRSVSWYQQTPGQGLQFLFEYFSETQRNKGNFPGRFSGRQFSNSRSEMNVSTLELGDSALYLCASIASGGYDIQYFGAGTRLSVL.